The 32 T cell receptor beta chains presented below share a single source sample, sequenced in a study of T cell responses to AZD1222 COVID-19 vaccine (dated by TCRdb to about 2021). The meaning of the sample's time point label: baseline before first vaccination. The receptor library was made with the immunoSEQ multiplex PCR assay. TCRdb re-hosts the immuneACCESS table, in-frame sequences only. Its copies lack some clones; in the studies checked, an unresolved V gene accounts for under half of them, and the cause for the rest is not known. Present in this sample are 95,000 to 150,000 clones, approximately 88% of which were seen just once. Jointly, the top ten make up 4% to 6% of the sample. The sequencing used peripheral blood, collected on day 0 of AZD1222 vaccination. These receptors originate from an adult in good health.

This chain links TRBV6-5 with TRBJ1-5; D gene unclear. CDR1 and CDR2 from the germline V gene are MNHEY and SVGAGI. This CDR3 is 14 amino acids long. V lost 2 bases and J 2 bases, leaving 7 bases between the germline ends. The CDR3 here is CASSYGGGNQPQHF. The CDR3 DNA reads TGTGCCAGCAGTTACGGAGGTGGCAATCAGCCCCAGCATTTT.

This rearrangement joins TRBV3-1 (or the pseudogene TRBV3-2) to TRBJ1-1, with D unclear. Germline assignment: CDR1 LGHDT and CDR2 YNNKEL (reference sequence). CDR3 size: 11 residues. Trimming took off 4 bases at V and 9 bases at J, with 9 bases between the two ends. DNA of the CDR3: TGTGCCAGCAGCCTACTGGATCAAGCTTTCTTT. As protein: CASSLLDQAFF.

The V gene is TRBV21-1, the J gene TRBJ1-2; the tabulated D call, TRBD1, remains unverified against the DNA. TRBV21-1 is a documented pseudogene. This CDR3 comprises 16 residues. The CDR3 spells CASSLCRGHRSGGYTF. The CDR3 bases are TGTGCCAGCAGCCTGTGCAGGGGGCACCGCTCGGGTGGCTACACCTTC.

The chain links TRBV10-3 to TRBJ2-3, with D tentatively TRBD1 or TRBD2 (6 bases each). Germline V CDR1 and CDR2: ENHRY, SYGVKD. There are 14 residues in the CDR3. V lost 3 bases, J lost 4 bases, and 11 bases lay in between. DNA of the CDR3: TGTGCCATCAGTGATTGGAGGGGGGCAGATACGCAGTATTTT. Its translation is CAISDWRGADTQYF.

The chain links TRBV6-4 to TRBJ2-3, with 7 bases aligning to TRBD2. The V gene's germline CDR1 is MRHNA and CDR2 SNTAGT. This CDR3 is 16 amino acids long. The junction had 7 bases not matched to a gene; V was cut back by 3 bases and J by 1 base. The DNA for the CDR3 is TGTGCCAGCAGTGAAGTGAGGGGAGGGGGCACAGATACGCAGTATTTT. It translates to CASSEVRGGGTDTQYF.

The chain couples TRBV29-1 to TRBJ1-4, with D uncertain. The CDR3 covers 13 residues. The germline CDR1 and CDR2 sequences are SQVTM and ANQGSEA. The ends were cut back, 6 bases at V and 8 bases at J, with 16 bases in the middle. The CDR3, as DNA: TGCAGCGTAAACATCCATCAAAGGGAAAAACTGTTTTTT. This gives the protein CSVNIHQREKLFF.

The CDR3 DNA follows: TGTGCCAGCAGCTCGACTATCAGCACAGATACGCAGTATTTT. It specifies CASSSTISTDTQYF. The chain employs TRBV7-2 and TRBJ2-3; a possible D gene is TRBD2 (5 bases). Trimming took 4 bases from V and 0 from J, leaving 8 bases between them. CDR1 is SGHTA and CDR2 is FQGNSA in the germline V gene. The CDR3 is made up of 14 amino acids.

This clone showed up just a few times. This chain joins TRBV6-5 and TRBJ1-2; D may be TRBD1 (6 bases). V was cut by 8 bases and J by 5 bases, with 21 bases left in between. Germline CDR1 and CDR2: MNHEY and SVGAGI. The CDR3 length is 15 residues. CDR3: CASWGRGSQIYGYTF. As DNA, the CDR3 is TGTGCCAGCTGGGGCAGGGGATCCCAAATATATGGCTACACCTTC.

The CDR3 is CASSSQGYGYTF. CDR3 nucleotide sequence: TGTGCCAGCAGTTCGCAGGGGTATGGCTACACCTTC. This sequence joins TRBV28 and TRBJ1-2, with TRBD1 as a possible D gene (6 bases). The V and J ends lost 4 bases and 5 bases respectively, with 8 bases between them. CDR1 and CDR2 from the germline V gene are MDHEN and SYDVKM. There are 12 residues in the CDR3.

The chain has TRBV6-5 and TRBJ1-6, with a weak D call TRBD1 (5 bases). Trimming shortened V by 2 bases and J by 14 bases, and 13 bases separated the two germline ends. The CDR3 consists of 13 residues. The germline V gene encodes CDR1 MNHEY and CDR2 SVGAGI. In DNA, the CDR3 is TGTGCCAGCAGTTACGTCCAGGGCCAAACCCTCCACTTT. Its translation is CASSYVQGQTLHF.

This chain connects TRBV25-1 to TRBJ1-2; D gene uncertain. CDR3 length: 13 amino acids. Trimming shortened V by 4 bases and J by 13 bases, and 19 bases separated the two germline ends. Germline lookup yields CDR1 MGHDK and CDR2 SYGVNS. In DNA, the CDR3 is TGTGCCAGCAGTGTCTACGAGGCTGCAGGATGCACCTTC. Its protein is CASSVYEAAGCTF.

The V gene is TRBV7-2, the J gene TRBJ2-1; D is perhaps TRBD1 (6 bases). Trimming removed 5 bases from V and 14 bases from J, with 19 bases in between. Germline V gives CDR1 SGHTA, CDR2 FQGNSA. The CDR3 is made up of 13 amino acids. The chain's CDR3 is CASSVTWANREFF. The CDR3 region has the DNA TGTGCCAGCAGCGTAACCTGGGCCAACAGGGAGTTCTTC.

CDR3 region: CASSPTYEQYF. In DNA, the CDR3 is TGTGCCAGTAGCCCTACCTACGAGCAGTACTTC. This chain uses TRBV2 with TRBJ2-7; D unclear. With 9 bases removed from V and 2 bases from J, the gap between germline ends came to 8 bases. The CDR3 loop spans 11 amino acids. The germline CDR1 and CDR2 sequences are SNHLY and FYNNEI.

V is TRBV9 and J is TRBJ1-2, with a weak D call TRBD1 (5 bases). V lost 3 bases and J lost 5, with 11 bases in between. This CDR3 is 13 amino acids long. Per the germline V gene, CDR1 is SGDLS and CDR2 is YYNGEE. CDR3 residues: CASSAQVGYGYTF. CDR3 in DNA: TGTGCCAGCAGCGCACAGGTTGGGTATGGCTACACCTTC.

The chain joins TRBV5-3 to TRBJ2-2, with D uncertain. TRBV5-3 carries the ORF label, with uncertain function. Trimming took 5 bases from V and 0 from J, leaving 11 bases between them. The CDR3 has 15 amino acids. As DNA, the CDR3 is TGTGCCAGAAGGACGCGGTGGGCGAACACCGGGGAGCTGTTTTTT. This encodes CARRTRWANTGELFF.

This chain links TRBV6-5 with TRBJ2-7; 7 positions match TRBD1. V lost 5 bases to trimming and J lost 4 bases; unmatched junction nucleotides: 11. There are 15 residues in the CDR3. The germline V gene encodes CDR1 MNHEY and CDR2 SVGAGI. The CDR3 bases are TGTGCCAGCAGTCCCGGAAACAGGGGTGTGTACGAGCAGTACTTC. The encoded protein is CASSPGNRGVYEQYF.

The V gene is TRBV5-5, the J gene TRBJ2-3, with 8 nucleotides matching TRBD1. This CDR3 contains 16 residues. Germline CDR1 is SGHKS and CDR2 is YYEKEE (reference sequence). V shed 6 bases and J 3 bases; nucleotides not matched to a gene: 12. This CDR3 reads CASTKDGQGLTDTQYF. The CDR3 DNA reads as TGTGCCAGCACCAAAGACGGACAGGGCCTAACAGATACGCAGTATTTT.

The rearrangement links TRBV6-5 to TRBJ1-1, with D perhaps matching TRBD1 (6 bases). The CDR3 covers 15 residues. The germline gives CDR1 MNHEY, CDR2 SVGAGI. V was cut by 0 bases and J by 1 base, with 9 bases left in between. The CDR3 loop is CASSYSTTGNTEAFF. CDR3 nucleotide sequence: TGTGCCAGCAGTTACTCGACGACAGGGAACACTGAAGCTTTCTTT.

This chain links TRBV9 with TRBJ2-7, with 7 bases fitting TRBD2. The CDR3 sequence is 13 residues long. Germline CDR1 SGDLS, CDR2 YYNGEE. V was pared by 4 bases and J by 0 bases, with 1 base of the junction left unmatched. This CDR3 is CASSREVSYEQYF. CDR3 DNA: TGTGCCAGCAGCCGGGAGGTCTCCTACGAGCAGTACTTC.

V and J are TRBV27 and TRBJ2-3; D may be TRBD1 (6 bases). Germline V lookup: CDR1 MNHEY, CDR2 SMNVEV (reference sequence). V was pared by 3 bases and J by 6 bases, with 16 bases between. This CDR3 has 15 amino acids. The CDR3 DNA follows: TGTGCCAGCAGTTTTTCCGACAGGTGGTACGATACGCAGTATTTT. Amino acids: CASSFSDRWYDTQYF.

This sequence joins TRBV3-1 (or the pseudogene TRBV3-2) and TRBJ1-1; D is possibly TRBD1 (5 bases). Trimming took off 0 bases at V and 11 bases at J, with 19 bases between the two ends. Germline-derived CDR1 and CDR2 are LGHDT and YNNKEL (reference sequence). This CDR3 contains 15 residues. CDR3 DNA sequence: TGTGCCAGCAGCCAAGATAACTATCCCGCGTGGGGGGCTTTCTTT. It yields the protein CASSQDNYPAWGAFF.

The chain joins TRBV6-1 to TRBJ1-5; 8 bases align to TRBD1. Germline values: CDR1 MNHNS, CDR2 SASEGT. This CDR3 is 16 amino acids long. V dropped 4 bases and J dropped 1; count of bases not matched to a gene: 6. The CDR3, as DNA: TGTGCCAGCAGTGTACAGGGGGATGGGAGCAATCAGCCCCAGCATTTT. Residues: CASSVQGDGSNQPQHF.

The chain carries TRBV20-1 and TRBJ2-5; TRBD1 might be the D (5 bases). Per germline, CDR1 DFQATT and CDR2 SNEGSKA (reference sequence). Trimming took 6 bases from V and 1 from J, leaving 18 bases between them. The CDR3 runs to 15 residues. This CDR3 is CSASVRQSTQETQYF. The CDR3 DNA sequence: TGCAGTGCGAGTGTCCGACAGTCAACCCAAGAGACCCAGTACTTC.

This rearrangement joins TRBV11-2 to TRBJ1-2; no clear D. V lost 0 bases, J lost 5 bases, and 13 bases lay in between. From germline, CDR1 is SGHAT and CDR2 FQNNGV. The CDR3 has 15 amino acids. The CDR3 here is CASSLDLQPRYGYTF. For the CDR3, the DNA is TGTGCCAGCAGCTTAGATTTACAGCCTCGTTATGGCTACACCTTC.

The chain recombines TRBV19 with TRBJ1-5, with a tentative D call TRBD1 (6 bases). The CDR3 sequence is 14 residues long. Deletions cut 6 bases from V and 4 bases from J, with 13 bases between. Germline lookup yields CDR1 LNHDA and CDR2 SQIVND (reference sequence). The CDR3 loop is CASRETGLNQPQHF. The CDR3 nucleotides read TGTGCCAGTAGGGAGACAGGATTGAATCAGCCCCAGCATTTT.

This chain uses TRBV4-1 with TRBJ2-1, with TRBD1 identical over 7 bases. V shed 4 bases and J 0 bases; nucleotides not matched to a gene: 3. The CDR3 totals 15 residues. In germline, CDR1 is MGHRA, CDR2 YSYEKL. The CDR3 here is CASSPGQVSYNEQFF. CDR3 sequence (DNA): TGCGCCAGCAGCCCCGGACAGGTCTCCTACAATGAGCAGTTCTTC.

The J gene is TRBJ1-2, the V gene TRBV5-1; the match to TRBD1 covers 9 bases. Germline V CDR1 and CDR2: SGHRS, YFSETQ. The J segment lost 6 bases and the V segment lost 4 bases, leaving 13 bases of the junction unmatched. CDR3 length: 16 residues. The CDR3 reads CASSGGGTGKGHGYTF. DNA for the CDR3: TGCGCCAGCAGCGGCGGAGGGACAGGGAAGGGGCATGGCTACACCTTC.

The chain carries TRBV6-2 or TRBV6-3 and TRBJ1-6; D call uncertain. This CDR3 has 17 residues. The V gene's germline CDR1 is MNHEY and CDR2 SVGEGT. V was trimmed by 2 bases and J by 7 bases, leaving 18 bases between them. The CDR3 reads CASSYPPWGGKNSPLHF. The CDR3 nucleotides are TGTGCCAGCAGTTACCCGCCATGGGGAGGGAAGAATTCACCCCTCCACTTT.

The chain joins TRBV19 to TRBJ2-6, with D tentatively TRBD2 (5 bases). The CDR3 is 15 residues long. Germline CDR1 reads LNHDA; CDR2 reads SQIVND (reference sequence). V lost 6 bases, J lost 0 bases, and 9 bases lay in between. Here the CDR3 reads CASRDEGSGANVLTF. The CDR3 nucleotides are TGTGCCAGTAGGGACGAGGGCTCTGGGGCCAACGTCCTGACTTTC.

The table lists this clone with a count of one. CDR3 sequence: CASSESGGNTGELFF. CDR3 DNA sequence: TGTGCCAGCAGTGAGTCAGGGGGGAACACCGGGGAGCTGTTTTTT. This chain uses TRBV6-1 with TRBJ2-2, with TRBD1 identical over 7 bases. Germline trimming cut 3 bases from V and 1 base from J; bases unmatched to any gene: 2. CDR3 length equals 15 residues. Germline CDR1 MNHNS, CDR2 SASEGT.

The chain combines TRBV4-1 with TRBJ2-1; 9 nucleotides align to TRBD2. CDR3 length: 15 amino acids. Germline trimming cut 4 bases from V and 4 bases from J; bases unmatched to any gene: 5. The germline V gene encodes CDR1 MGHRA and CDR2 YSYEKL. Written as DNA, the CDR3 is TGCGCCAGCAGCCGCGCGGGGGGGGATTACAATGAGCAGTTCTTC. Its protein is CASSRAGGDYNEQFF.

The chain joins TRBV10-3 to TRBJ1-2, with D possibly matching TRBD1 (5 bases). The CDR3 is 14 amino acids. Germline V gene lookup returns CDR1 ENHRY and CDR2 SYGVKD. V lost 8 bases, J lost 4 bases, and 17 bases lay in between. CDR3 nucleotides: TGTGCCATCCAGCGTTCCGGTGGGGGCTATGGCTACACCTTC. This gives the protein CAIQRSGGGYGYTF.